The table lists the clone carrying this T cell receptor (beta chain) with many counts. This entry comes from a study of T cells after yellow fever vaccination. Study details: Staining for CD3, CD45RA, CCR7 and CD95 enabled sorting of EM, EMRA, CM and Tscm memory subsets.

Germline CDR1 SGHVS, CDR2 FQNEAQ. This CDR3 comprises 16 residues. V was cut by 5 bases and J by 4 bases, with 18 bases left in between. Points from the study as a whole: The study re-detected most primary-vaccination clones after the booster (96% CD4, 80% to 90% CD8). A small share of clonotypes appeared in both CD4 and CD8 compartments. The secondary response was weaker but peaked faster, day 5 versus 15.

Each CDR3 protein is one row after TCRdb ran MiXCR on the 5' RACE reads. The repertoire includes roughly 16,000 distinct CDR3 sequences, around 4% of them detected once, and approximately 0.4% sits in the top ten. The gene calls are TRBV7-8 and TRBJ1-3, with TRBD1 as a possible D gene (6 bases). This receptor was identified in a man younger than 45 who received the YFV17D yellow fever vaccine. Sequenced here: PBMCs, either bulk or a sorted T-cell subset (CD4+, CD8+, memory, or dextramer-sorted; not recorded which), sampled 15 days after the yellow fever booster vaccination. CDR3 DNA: TGTGCCAGCAGCCTTCTTAGGACAGCCGCAGGAAACACCATATATTTT. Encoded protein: CASSLLRTAAGNTIYF. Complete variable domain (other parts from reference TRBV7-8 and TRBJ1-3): GAGVSQSPRYKVAKRGQDVALRCDPISGHVSLFWYQQALGQGPEFLTYFQNEAQLDKSGLPSDRFFAERPEGSVSTLKIQRTQQEDSAVYLCASSLLRTAAGNTIYFGEGSWLTVV.